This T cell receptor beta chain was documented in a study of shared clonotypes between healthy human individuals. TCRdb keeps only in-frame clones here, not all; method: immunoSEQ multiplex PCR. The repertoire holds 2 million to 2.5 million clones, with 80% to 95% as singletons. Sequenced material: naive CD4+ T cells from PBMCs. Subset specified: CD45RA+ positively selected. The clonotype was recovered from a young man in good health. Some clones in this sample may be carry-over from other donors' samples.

The CDR3 nucleotides read TGCGCCAGCAGCTCAGGGAGGGCGGGTGCAAGCTACAATGAGCAGTTCTTC. This gives the protein CASSSGRAGASYNEQFF. The J gene is TRBJ2-1, the V gene TRBV5-1, with 7 bases matching TRBD2. J lost 3 bases, V lost 3 bases, and 12 bases had no gene match. CDR1 is SGHRS, CDR2 YFSETQ, per germline. The CDR3 is 17 residues long. Filled out from reference TRBV5-1 and TRBJ2-1, the complete variable domain reads KAGVTQTPRYLIKTRGQQVTLSCSPISGHRSVSWYQQTPGQGLQFLFEYFSETQRNKGNFPGRFSGRQFSNSRSEMNVSTLELGDSALYLCASSSGRAGASYNEQFFGPGTRLTVL.